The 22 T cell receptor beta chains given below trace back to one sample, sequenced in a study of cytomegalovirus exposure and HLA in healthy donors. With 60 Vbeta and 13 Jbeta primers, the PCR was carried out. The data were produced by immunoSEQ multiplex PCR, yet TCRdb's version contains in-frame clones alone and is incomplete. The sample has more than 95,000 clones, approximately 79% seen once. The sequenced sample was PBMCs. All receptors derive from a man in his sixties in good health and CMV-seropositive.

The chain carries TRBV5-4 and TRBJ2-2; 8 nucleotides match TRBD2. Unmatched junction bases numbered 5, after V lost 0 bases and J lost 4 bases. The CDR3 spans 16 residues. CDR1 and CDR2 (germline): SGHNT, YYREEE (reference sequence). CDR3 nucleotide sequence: TGTGCCAGCAGCTTGGTGGCGGGGGGAGGCACCGGGGAGCTGTTTTTT. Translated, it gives CASSLVAGGGTGELFF.

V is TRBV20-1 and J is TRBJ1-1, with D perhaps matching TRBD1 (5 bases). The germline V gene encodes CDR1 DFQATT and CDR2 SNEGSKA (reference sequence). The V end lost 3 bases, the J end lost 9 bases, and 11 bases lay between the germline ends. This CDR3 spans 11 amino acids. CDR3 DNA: TGCAGTGCTAGGGCCCCAGGGAAAGCTTTCTTT. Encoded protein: CSARAPGKAFF.

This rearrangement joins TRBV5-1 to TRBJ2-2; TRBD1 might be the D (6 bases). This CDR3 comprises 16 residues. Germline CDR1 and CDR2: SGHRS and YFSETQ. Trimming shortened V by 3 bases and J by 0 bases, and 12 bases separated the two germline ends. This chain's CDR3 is CASSWPGQTNTGELFF. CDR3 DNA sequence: TGCGCCAGCAGCTGGCCGGGACAAACGAACACCGGGGAGCTGTTTTTT.

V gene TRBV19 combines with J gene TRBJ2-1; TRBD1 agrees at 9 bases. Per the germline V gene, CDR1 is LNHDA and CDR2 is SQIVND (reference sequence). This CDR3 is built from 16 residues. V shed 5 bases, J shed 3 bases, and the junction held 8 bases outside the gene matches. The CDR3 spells CASSATRTGVYNEQFF. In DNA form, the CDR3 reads TGTGCCAGTAGTGCCACCCGGACAGGGGTCTACAATGAGCAGTTCTTC.

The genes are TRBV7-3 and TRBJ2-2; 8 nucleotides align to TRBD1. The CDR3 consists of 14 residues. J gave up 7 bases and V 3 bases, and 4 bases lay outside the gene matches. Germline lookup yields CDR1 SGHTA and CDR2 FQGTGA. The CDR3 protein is CASSFQGASGELFF. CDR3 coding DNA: TGTGCCAGCAGCTTCCAGGGGGCGAGCGGGGAGCTGTTTTTT.

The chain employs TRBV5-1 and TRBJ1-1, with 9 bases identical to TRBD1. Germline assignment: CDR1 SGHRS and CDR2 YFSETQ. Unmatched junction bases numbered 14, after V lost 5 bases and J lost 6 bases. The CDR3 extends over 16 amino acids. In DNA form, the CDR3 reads TGCGCCAGCAGGAACCGAGGACAGGGGCCAGGGGCTGAAGCTTTCTTT. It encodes CASRNRGQGPGAEAFF.

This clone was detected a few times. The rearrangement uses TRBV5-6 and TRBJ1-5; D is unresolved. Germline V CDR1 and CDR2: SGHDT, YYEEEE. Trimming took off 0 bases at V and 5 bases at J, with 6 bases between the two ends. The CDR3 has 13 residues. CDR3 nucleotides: TGTGCCAGCAGCTTGGTCGGGGATCAGCCCCAGCATTTT. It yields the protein CASSLVGDQPQHF. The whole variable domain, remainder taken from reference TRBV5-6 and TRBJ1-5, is DAGVTQSPTHLIKTRGQQVTLRCSPKSGHDTVSWYQQALGQGPQFIFQYYEEEERQRGNFPDRFSGHQFPNYSSELNVNALLLGDSALYLCASSLVGDQPQHFGDGTRLSIL.

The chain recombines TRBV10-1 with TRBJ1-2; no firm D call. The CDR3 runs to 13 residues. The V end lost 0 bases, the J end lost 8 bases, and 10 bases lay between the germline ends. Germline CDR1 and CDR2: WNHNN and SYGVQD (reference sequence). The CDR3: CASSESTVAGYTF. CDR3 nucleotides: TGCGCCAGCAGTGAGTCTACGGTTGCGGGCTACACCTTC.

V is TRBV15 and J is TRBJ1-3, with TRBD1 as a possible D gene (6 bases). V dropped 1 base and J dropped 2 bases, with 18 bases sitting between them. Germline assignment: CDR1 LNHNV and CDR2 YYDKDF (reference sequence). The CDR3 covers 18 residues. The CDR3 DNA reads TGTGCCACCAGCAGAGTTAGCAGGGGAAAAGGGACTGGAAACACCATATATTTT. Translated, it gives CATSRVSRGKGTGNTIYF.

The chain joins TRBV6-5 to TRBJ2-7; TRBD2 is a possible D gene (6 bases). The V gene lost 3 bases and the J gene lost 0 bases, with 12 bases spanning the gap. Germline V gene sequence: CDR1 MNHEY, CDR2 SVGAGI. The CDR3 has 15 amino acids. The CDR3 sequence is CASSYGRTASYEQYF. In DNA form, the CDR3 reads TGTGCCAGCAGTTATGGGAGGACCGCCTCCTACGAGCAGTACTTC.

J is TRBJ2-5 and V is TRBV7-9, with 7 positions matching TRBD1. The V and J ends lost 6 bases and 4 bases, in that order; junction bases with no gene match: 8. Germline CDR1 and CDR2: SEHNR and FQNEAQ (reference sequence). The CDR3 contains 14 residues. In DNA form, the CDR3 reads TGTGCCAGCAGGGGTGAGGGGGCCGTAGAGACCCAGTACTTC. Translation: CASRGEGAVETQYF. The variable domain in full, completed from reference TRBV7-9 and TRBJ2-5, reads DTGVSQNPRHKITKRGQNVTFRCDPISEHNRLYWYRQTLGQGPEFLTYFQNEAQLEKSRLLSDRFSAERPKGSFSTLEIQRTEQGDSAMYLCASRGEGAVETQYFGPGTRLLVL.

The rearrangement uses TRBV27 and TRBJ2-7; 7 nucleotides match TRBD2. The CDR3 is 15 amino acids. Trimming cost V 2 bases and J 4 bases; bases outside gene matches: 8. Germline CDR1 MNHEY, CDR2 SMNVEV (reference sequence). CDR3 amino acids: CASSLASGEGYEQYF. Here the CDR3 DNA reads TGTGCCAGCAGTTTAGCGAGTGGGGAGGGGTACGAGCAGTACTTC.

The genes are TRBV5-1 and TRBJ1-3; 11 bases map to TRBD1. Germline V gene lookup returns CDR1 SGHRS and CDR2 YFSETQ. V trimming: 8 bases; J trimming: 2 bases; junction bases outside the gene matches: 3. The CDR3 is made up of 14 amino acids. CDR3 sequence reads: CASSDRGPGNTIYF. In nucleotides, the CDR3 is TGCGCCAGTTCGGACAGGGGGCCTGGAAACACCATATATTTT.

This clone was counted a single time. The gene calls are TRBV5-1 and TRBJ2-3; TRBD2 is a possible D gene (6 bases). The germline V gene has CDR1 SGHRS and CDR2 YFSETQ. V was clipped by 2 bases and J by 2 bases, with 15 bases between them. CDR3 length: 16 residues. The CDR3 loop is CASSFLGGMATDTQYF. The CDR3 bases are TGCGCCAGCAGCTTCCTCGGGGGTATGGCCACAGATACGCAGTATTTT.

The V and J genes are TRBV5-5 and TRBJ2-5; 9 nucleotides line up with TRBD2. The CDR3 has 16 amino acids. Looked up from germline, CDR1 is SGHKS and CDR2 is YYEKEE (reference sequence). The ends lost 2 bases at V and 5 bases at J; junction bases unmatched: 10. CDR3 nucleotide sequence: TGTGCCAGCAGCTTCTCCGGGACTAGCCCTCTGGAGACCCAGTACTTC. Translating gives CASSFSGTSPLETQYF.

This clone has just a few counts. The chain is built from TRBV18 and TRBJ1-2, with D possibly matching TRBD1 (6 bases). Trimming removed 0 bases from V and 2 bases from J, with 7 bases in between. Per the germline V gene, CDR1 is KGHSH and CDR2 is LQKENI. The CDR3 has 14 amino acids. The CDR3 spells CASSPPRGNYGYTF. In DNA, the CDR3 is TGTGCCAGCTCACCACCCAGGGGCAACTATGGCTACACCTTC.

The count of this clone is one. Written as DNA, the CDR3 is TGTGCCAGCAGCCAAATGGCTGGCCGGAACACCGGGGAGCTGTTTTTT. Protein product: CASSQMAGRNTGELFF. The chain couples TRBV16 to TRBJ2-2; D gene uncertain. The CDR3 contains 16 residues. Germline assignment: CDR1 KGHSY and CDR2 FQNENV. V was cut by 2 bases and J by 1 base, with 11 bases left in between.

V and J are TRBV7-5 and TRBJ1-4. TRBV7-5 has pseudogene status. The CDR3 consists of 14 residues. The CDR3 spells CVRSSGEGGEKLFF. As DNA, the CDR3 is TGTGTCAGAAGCTCAGGGGAGGGCGGCGAAAAACTGTTTTTT.

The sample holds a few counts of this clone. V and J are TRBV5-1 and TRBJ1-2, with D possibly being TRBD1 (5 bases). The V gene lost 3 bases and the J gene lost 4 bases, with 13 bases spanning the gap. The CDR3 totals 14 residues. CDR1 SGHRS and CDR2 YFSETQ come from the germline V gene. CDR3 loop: CASSYTDRPYGYTF. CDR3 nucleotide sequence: TGCGCCAGCAGCTATACCGACAGACCCTATGGCTACACCTTC.

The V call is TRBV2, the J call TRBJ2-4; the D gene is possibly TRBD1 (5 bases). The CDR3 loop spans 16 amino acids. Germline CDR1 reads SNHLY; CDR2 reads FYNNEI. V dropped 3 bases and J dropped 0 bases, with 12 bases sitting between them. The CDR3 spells CASSDEQVIAKNIQYF. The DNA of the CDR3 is TGTGCCAGCAGTGATGAACAGGTTATAGCCAAAAACATTCAGTACTTC.

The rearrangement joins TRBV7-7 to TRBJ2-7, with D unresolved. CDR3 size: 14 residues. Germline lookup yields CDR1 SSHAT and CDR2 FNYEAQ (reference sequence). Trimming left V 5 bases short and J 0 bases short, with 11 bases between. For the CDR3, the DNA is TGTGCCAGCAGCCCATCTCAGGTCTCCTACGAGCAGTACTTC. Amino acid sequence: CASSPSQVSYEQYF.

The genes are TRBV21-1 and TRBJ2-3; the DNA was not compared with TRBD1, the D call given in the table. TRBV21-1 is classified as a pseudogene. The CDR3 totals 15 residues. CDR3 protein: CASTPTGGDTDTQYF. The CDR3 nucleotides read TGTGCCAGCACCCCGACAGGAGGAGACACAGATACGCAGTATTTT.